Below are 10 T cell receptor beta chains sequenced from a single sample in a study of blood T cell repertoires in COVID-19. Method: immunoSEQ multiplex PCR; TCRdb's copy keeps in-frame clones and lacks some. The data contain just over 90,000 clones, about 80% of them seen just once; the ten biggest clones take up under 20%. The sample consisted of peripheral blood. The source is a human donor in a cohort sampled during active COVID-19.

The V gene is TRBV12-3 or TRBV12-4, the J gene TRBJ2-1, with a weak D call TRBD1 (6 bases). The V end was cut by 6 bases, the J end by 7 bases, with 13 bases between. The CDR3 loop spans 13 amino acids. CDR3 DNA sequence: TGTGCCAGCAGGAAAACAGGGACGAATGAGCAGTTCTTC. It specifies CASRKTGTNEQFF.

The chain links TRBV4-1 to TRBJ2-2; unclear D gene. Germline-derived CDR1 and CDR2 are MGHRA and YSYEKL. Trimming left V 0 bases short and J 7 bases short, with 9 bases between. The CDR3 runs 14 residues. In DNA, the CDR3 is TGCGCCAGCAGCCAAGATCGCCTCGGCGGGGAGCTGTTTTTT. Translation: CASSQDRLGGELFF.

This chain uses TRBV3-1 (or the pseudogene TRBV3-2) with TRBJ1-4, with D unresolved. Germline V gives CDR1 LGHDT, CDR2 YNNKEL (reference sequence). Trimming left V 2 bases short and J 0 bases short, with 16 bases between. This CDR3 region has 18 residues. The chain's CDR3 is CASSQYLLDGATNEKLFF. CDR3 nucleotide sequence: TGTGCCAGCAGCCAATACTTACTCGACGGAGCAACTAATGAAAAACTGTTTTTT.

CDR3 loop: CATEWDTSRGQYF. CDR3 bases: TGTGCCACCGAATGGGACACCTCTCGGGGGCAGTACTTC. This chain connects TRBV28 to TRBJ2-7; D perhaps matches TRBD1 (6 bases). CDR1 and CDR2 from the germline V gene are MDHEN and SYDVKM. Trimming stripped 10 bases from V and 9 bases from J, with 22 bases between. This CDR3 comprises 13 residues.

The CDR3 DNA reads as TGTGCCAGCTCACTGAACCAGGCATACCCTGGAAACACTGAAGCTTTCTTT. Its translation is CASSLNQAYPGNTEAFF. The chain uses TRBV18 and TRBJ1-1; D gene ambiguous. The V gene's germline CDR1 is KGHSH and CDR2 LQKENI. This CDR3 contains 17 residues. V lost 4 bases to trimming and J lost 2 bases, with 20 bases between them.

This rearrangement joins TRBV5-4 to TRBJ1-2; 9 bases fit TRBD1. CDR3 size: 16 residues. V dropped 2 bases and J dropped 4; count of bases not matched to a gene: 9. CDR1 and CDR2 (germline): SGHNT, YYREEE (reference sequence). The CDR3 region is CASSFKQGAGGYGYTF. The CDR3 DNA is TGTGCCAGCAGCTTCAAACAGGGGGCAGGGGGCTATGGCTACACCTTC.

This rearrangement joins TRBV15 to TRBJ2-7; tentatively, D is TRBD1 (5 bases). Germline CDR1 and CDR2: LNHNV and YYDKDF (reference sequence). Trimming shortened V by 3 bases and J by 0 bases, and 9 bases separated the two germline ends. The CDR3 is made up of 14 amino acids. The CDR3 DNA is TGTGCCACCAGCAGCCGTACAGGCTCCTACGAGCAGTACTTC. Translation gives CATSSRTGSYEQYF.

The CDR3 is CASSRTGDYNEQFF. CDR3 nucleotides: TGTGCCAGCTCACGTACAGGGGACTACAATGAGCAGTTCTTC. The J gene is TRBJ2-1, the V gene TRBV18, with TRBD1 matching over 7 bases. This CDR3 is 14 amino acids long. V shed 4 bases, J shed 3 bases, and the junction held 3 bases outside the gene matches. Germline V CDR1 and CDR2: KGHSH, LQKENI.

The CDR3, as DNA: TGCGCCAGCAGCAAAAATCAACGACCGGGACAGGGGCTCAATGAGCAGTTCTTC. This encodes CASSKNQRPGQGLNEQFF. V gene TRBV5-1 combines with J gene TRBJ2-1, with 10 bases aligning to TRBD1. The CDR3 runs to 18 residues. The V gene end was trimmed by 4 bases and the J gene end by 6 bases; junction bases not matched to a gene: 16. Germline CDR1 and CDR2: SGHRS and YFSETQ.

The gene calls are TRBV28 and TRBJ2-1; TRBD2 might be the D (6 bases). The germline V and J ends were trimmed by 2 bases and 8 bases, with 13 bases remaining between them. CDR3 length: 14 residues. Germline CDR1 reads MDHEN; CDR2 reads SYDVKM. CDR3 sequence: CASSLGTRRYEQFF. CDR3 DNA: TGTGCCAGCAGTTTAGGGACTCGCAGGTATGAGCAGTTCTTC.